This T cell receptor (beta chain) was sequenced for a study of glioma-infiltrating T cells. Study as a whole: Low-grade gliomas were grade II; glioblastomas were grade IV at initial diagnosis. The study's findings and limits: Tissue and blood shared very few CDR3 sequences. Above-expected tissue-blood divergence occurred in all gliomas, most in low-grade ones.

TCR alpha and beta CDR3 regions were amplified from RNA using iRepertoire nested multiplex PCR. In TCRdb, the multiplex PCR reads were re-called with MiXCR into one record per CDR3 protein. Found here are 400,000 or so distinct CDR3 sequences, 41% of them singletons; the top ten hold around 11%. To note about this clonotype: Its target is not known.

Germline values: CDR1 MNHEY, CDR2 SVGEGT. V shed 5 bases and J shed 3 bases, with 16 bases lying between them. The length of the CDR3 is 15 residues. V and J are TRBV6-2 or TRBV6-3 and TRBJ1-1; D might be TRBD1 (6 bases). This sequence originates from a human donor with low-grade glioma or glioblastoma, undergoing nonglioma brain surgery, or in good health (not recorded which). Source material: glioma tissue, nonneoplastic brain tissue, or PBMCs (not recorded which). CDR3 sequence (DNA): TGTGCCAGCAGTCCCCTGGACCCAGGGGACACTGAAGCTTTCTTT. Translated, it gives CASSPLDPGDTEAFF.